Below, 8 T cell receptor beta chains from the same sample are listed, as sequenced in a study of T cells in Graves' hyperthyroidism and ophthalmopathy (dated by TCRdb to between 2018 and 2021). Library preparation was by multiplex PCR. Sequencing was performed on an Illumina HiSeq 2000. Amplification of TCR beta CDR3 regions was carried out from RNA transcripts. The first round of RT-PCR for the TCR CDR3 was performed with the HTBI primer set and the Qiagen OneStep RT-PCR kit. TCRdb reanalyzed the raw reads on its own, using fastp at Q25 for trimming and MiXCR for clone calling, and kept in-frame beta chains. Records with the same CDR3 protein are collapsed into one entry carrying the most frequent genes and DNA. The sample table contains about 460,000 distinct CDR3 sequences; only one count was recorded for 20% to 25% of them. Around 54% of the sample is in the top ten clones. Specimen: blood. The source of these receptors is a woman aged 70 to 79 with Graves' ophthalmopathy.

V usage is TRBV20-1 and J usage is TRBJ1-2; D ambiguous. In germline, CDR1 is DFQATT, CDR2 SNEGSKA (reference sequence). V lost 5 bases to trimming and J lost 0 bases, with 16 bases between them. The CDR3 spans 15 residues. CDR3 sequence: CSARFGRRANYGYTF. CDR3 sequence (DNA): TGCAGTGCTCGGTTCGGGCGCCGGGCTAACTATGGCTACACCTTC.

A few counts support this clonotype. The rearrangement links TRBV20-1 to TRBJ2-7; 11 positions match TRBD2. After removal of 2 bases from V and 3 bases from J, the junction contained 3 bases not matched to a gene. The CDR3 has 14 amino acids. The germline V gene encodes CDR1 DFQATT and CDR2 SNEGSKA (reference sequence). The DNA for the CDR3 is TGCAGTGCTAGAACTAGCGGGGGATTCTACGAGCAGTACTTC. It specifies CSARTSGGFYEQYF.

This clonotype was seen repeatedly, ten times or more. V is TRBV7-3 and J is TRBJ2-3, with D perhaps matching TRBD2 (6 bases). The CDR3 has 17 residues. Looked up from germline, CDR1 is SGHTA and CDR2 is FQGTGA. The V end was cut by 4 bases, the J end by 2 bases, with 19 bases between. CDR3: CASSYRGGFGATDTQYF. Written as DNA, the CDR3 is TGTGCCAGCAGCTACCGTGGGGGGTTCGGAGCCACAGATACGCAGTATTTT. The entire variable domain, with the rest obtained from reference TRBV7-3 and TRBJ2-3, is as follows: GAGVSQTPSNKVTEKGKYVELRCDPISGHTALYWYRQSLGQGPEFLIYFQGTGAADDSGLPNDRFFAVRPEGSVSTLKIQRTERGDSAVYLCASSYRGGFGATDTQYFGPGTRLTVL.

J is TRBJ2-3 and V is TRBV7-9, with D perhaps matching TRBD1 (5 bases). The germline gives CDR1 SEHNR, CDR2 FQNEAQ (reference sequence). The CDR3 runs to 15 residues. V lost 3 bases, J lost 0 bases, and 10 bases lay in between. The CDR3 here is CASSLDTPSTDTQYF. CDR3 DNA sequence: TGTGCCAGCAGCTTGGACACCCCTAGCACAGATACGCAGTATTTT. The whole variable domain, remainder taken from reference TRBV7-9 and TRBJ2-3, is DTGVSQNPRHKITKRGQNVTFRCDPISEHNRLYWYRQTLGQGPEFLTYFQNEAQLEKSRLLSDRFSAERPKGSFSTLEIQRTEQGDSAMYLCASSLDTPSTDTQYFGPGTRLTVL.

The chain combines TRBV5-4 with TRBJ2-3; D ambiguous. The germline V gene has CDR1 SGHNT and CDR2 YYREEE (reference sequence). Trimming cost V 4 bases and J 4 bases, with 10 bases left between them. CDR3 length equals 13 residues. CDR3 amino acids: CASSLMGADTQYF. DNA for the CDR3: TGTGCCAGCAGCCTTATGGGCGCAGATACGCAGTATTTT. Filled out from reference TRBV5-4 and TRBJ2-3, the complete variable domain reads ETGVTQSPTHLIKTRGQQVTLRCSSQSGHNTVSWYQQALGQGPQFIFQYYREEENGRGNFPPRFSGLQFPNYSSELNVNALELDDSALYLCASSLMGADTQYFGPGTRLTVL.

This clonotype appeared a few times. DNA for the CDR3: TGCGCCAGCAGCTTCTCAGGAGTTAATGAAAAACTGTTTTTT. Its translation: CASSFSGVNEKLFF. The J gene is TRBJ1-4, the V gene TRBV5-1; D is unclear. Germline lookup yields CDR1 SGHRS and CDR2 YFSETQ. This CDR3 spans 14 amino acids. V was clipped by 2 bases and J by 4 bases, with 9 bases between them.

The chain links TRBV3-1 to TRBJ1-1; D perhaps matches TRBD1 (6 bases). Germline V gene data show CDR1 as LGHDT and CDR2 as YNNKEL (reference sequence). The CDR3 is 13 amino acids. The V end was cut by 4 bases, the J end by 4 bases, with 10 bases between. The CDR3 protein is CASSPGTITEAFF. Written as DNA, the CDR3 is TGTGCCAGCAGCCCCGGGACAATCACTGAAGCTTTCTTT.

The table lists this clonotype with a few counts. V and J are TRBV7-2 and TRBJ2-2, with D possibly TRBD1 on 5 matching bases. The germline gives CDR1 SGHTA, CDR2 FQGNSA. CDR3 length equals 15 residues. Trimming pared 3 bases from V and 0 bases from J, leaving 8 bases between. This CDR3 is CASSFRTTNTGELFF. Here the CDR3 DNA reads TGTGCCAGCAGCTTTCGGACAACGAACACCGGGGAGCTGTTTTTT.